Presented here are 18 T cell receptor beta chains from one specimen sequenced in a study of OX40 agonist ivuxolimab in advanced cancers. Profiling relied on immunoSEQ multiplex PCR, and the TCRdb table lists in-frame clones only, not all of them. The sample yields about 45,000 clones, about 91% seen once. Sequencing was performed on CD4+ or CD8+ T cells sorted from blood, taken in a trial of the OX40 agonist ivuxolimab. All receptors come from an adult with an advanced solid tumor such as melanoma, head and neck, liver or kidney cancer.

The rearrangement joins TRBV2 to TRBJ2-7; 8 bases match TRBD1. The germline V gene encodes CDR1 SNHLY and CDR2 FYNNEI. This CDR3 spans 15 amino acids. Trimming removed 7 bases from V and 3 bases from J; junction bases left unmatched: 11. The CDR3 here is CASTESAGGYYEQYF. CDR3 DNA: TGTGCCAGCACAGAATCGGCAGGGGGCTACTACGAGCAGTACTTC.

Remarks on this clone: Other nucleotide sequences from this sample produce the same CDR3. V usage is TRBV7-2 and J usage is TRBJ2-1; 10 nucleotides match TRBD2. V lost 5 bases, J lost 10 bases, and 8 bases stayed unmatched. Germline CDR1 and CDR2: SGHTA and FQGNSA. The CDR3 is made up of 14 amino acids. DNA for the CDR3: TGTGCCAGCAGCACCGGGCTAGCGGGAGCAGAGCAGTTCTTC. Protein product: CASSTGLAGAEQFF.

The chain recombines TRBV28 with TRBJ2-1; D gene ambiguous. V was shortened by 4 bases and J by 4 bases, with 5 bases between the two germline ends. This CDR3 contains 12 residues. CDR1 MDHEN and CDR2 SYDVKM come from the germline V gene. The CDR3 DNA reads TGTGCCAGCAGTTATGGGTACAATGAGCAGTTCTTC. Its protein product is CASSYGYNEQFF.

The CDR3 DNA follows: TGTGCCAGCAGTCAAGACAGGGGACAGTACTTC. As protein: CASSQDRGQYF. This rearrangement joins TRBV6-5 to TRBJ2-7; 8 nucleotides align to TRBD1. CDR1 and CDR2 (germline): MNHEY, SVGAGI. V lost 5 bases and J lost 10; bases outside the gene matches: 4. CDR3 size: 11 residues.

The chain uses TRBV7-8 and TRBJ2-5, with 7 bases matching TRBD2. V lost 3 bases and J lost 3; bases outside the gene matches: 19. This CDR3 contains 19 residues. Germline V gives CDR1 SGHVS, CDR2 FQNEAQ. CDR3 bases: TGTGCCAGCAGCTTCAGATCTAGCGGACTCTATTTGAGGGAAGAGACCCAGTACTTC. Amino acid sequence: CASSFRSSGLYLREETQYF.

V is TRBV7-9 and J is TRBJ2-1, with a tentative D call TRBD1 (5 bases). Trimming removed 1 base at V and 2 bases at J, with 12 bases between. Germline V gene lookup returns CDR1 SEHNR and CDR2 FQNEAQ (reference sequence). The CDR3 totals 16 residues. CDR3: CASSLGTAGPYNEQFF. Written as DNA, the CDR3 is TGTGCCAGCAGCTTAGGTACGGCAGGGCCCTACAATGAGCAGTTCTTC. Full variable domain (remainder filled in from reference TRBV7-9 and TRBJ2-1): DTGVSQNPRHKITKRGQNVTFRCDPISEHNRLYWYRQTLGQGPEFLTYFQNEAQLEKSRLLSDRFSAERPKGSFSTLEIQRTEQGDSAMYLCASSLGTAGPYNEQFFGPGTRLTVL.

This chain connects TRBV9 to TRBJ1-5, with a possible D match to TRBD1 (6 bases). Germline loops: CDR1 SGDLS, CDR2 YYNGEE. V lost 0 bases and J 8 bases, leaving 12 bases between the germline ends. This CDR3 spans 14 amino acids. CDR3 in DNA: TGTGCCAGCAGCGTAGGTGGGGGCCGGGAGCCCCAGCATTTT. Its translation is CASSVGGGREPQHF.

This rearrangement joins TRBV2 to TRBJ2-1; D possibly corresponds to TRBD1 (5 bases). This CDR3 is built from 15 residues. Trimming removed 7 bases at V and 3 bases at J, with 16 bases between. CDR1 is SNHLY and CDR2 is FYNNEI in the germline V gene. CDR3 in amino acids: CASIPQGGIYNEQFF. CDR3 DNA sequence: TGTGCCAGCATCCCCCAGGGTGGTATCTACAATGAGCAGTTCTTC.

V gene TRBV30 combines with J gene TRBJ2-2; D is unclear. The germline V gene has CDR1 GTSNPN and CDR2 SVGIG (reference sequence). Deletions cut 4 bases from V and 5 bases from J, with 11 bases between. This CDR3 is built from 13 residues. CDR3 nucleotide sequence: TGTGCCTGGACCCCGACGGATACCGGGGAGCTGTTTTTT. The encoded protein is CAWTPTDTGELFF.

The rearrangement uses TRBV28 and TRBJ2-5; D might be TRBD1 (6 bases). The CDR3 length is 13 residues. CDR1 is MDHEN, CDR2 SYDVKM, per germline. Deletions cut 6 bases from V and 5 bases from J, with 13 bases between. As DNA, the CDR3 is TGTGCCAGCAGAACCGGGACAAGGGAGACCCAGTACTTC. Translation gives CASRTGTRETQYF. The entire variable domain, with the rest obtained from reference TRBV28 and TRBJ2-5, is as follows: DVKVTQSSRYLVKRTGEKVFLECVQDMDHENMFWYRQDPGLGLRLIYFSYDVKMKEKGDIPEGYSVSREKKERFSLILESASTNQTSMYLCASRTGTRETQYFGPGTRLLVL.

This clone showed up just a few times. This rearrangement joins TRBV9 to TRBJ2-1, with D possibly matching TRBD1 (5 bases). The length of the CDR3 is 15 residues. From germline, CDR1 is SGDLS and CDR2 YYNGEE. Trimming shortened V by 4 bases and J by 1 base, and 12 bases separated the two germline ends. Here the CDR3 reads CASSFQGNSYNEQFF. The DNA for the CDR3 is TGTGCCAGCAGCTTTCAGGGTAATTCCTACAATGAGCAGTTCTTC.

Only one count was recorded for this clone. The chain recombines TRBV7-8 with TRBJ2-7, with 14 nucleotides matching TRBD2. The trim removed 1 base at V and 5 bases at J, leaving 1 base unmatched. CDR1 is SGHVS and CDR2 is FQNEAQ in the germline V gene. The CDR3 is 15 residues long. DNA of the CDR3: TGTGCCAGCAGCTTAGGGGGACTAGCGGGAGACGAGCAGTACTTC. This sequence encodes CASSLGGLAGDEQYF.

The chain couples TRBV9 to TRBJ2-5; TRBD1 matches 7 bases. This CDR3 region has 14 residues. V lost 4 bases to trimming and J lost 5 bases; unmatched junction nucleotides: 8. Germline CDR1 and CDR2: SGDLS and YYNGEE. The CDR3 reads CASSPLRGFETQYF. CDR3 coding DNA: TGTGCCAGCAGCCCCCTCAGGGGGTTCGAGACCCAGTACTTC. Together with reference TRBV9 and TRBJ2-5, the CDR3 gives the full variable domain: DSGVTQTPKHLITATGQRVTLRCSPRSGDLSVYWYQQSLDQGLQFLIQYYNGEERAKGNILERFSAQQFPDLHSELNLSSLELGDSALYFCASSPLRGFETQYFGPGTRLLVL.

The CDR3 DNA reads TGTGCCAGCAGTTCCGACTCCTCCTACGAGCAGTACTTC. Amino acids: CASSSDSSYEQYF. V is TRBV11-3 and J is TRBJ2-7; D unclear. This CDR3 has 13 amino acids. Trimming stripped 6 bases from V and 0 bases from J, with 9 bases between. Germline V lookup: CDR1 SGHNT, CDR2 YENEEA.

The chain couples TRBV27 to TRBJ1-2; D is unclear. The germline V gene encodes CDR1 MNHEY and CDR2 SMNVEV (reference sequence). The CDR3 is 13 residues long. Trimming pared 2 bases from V and 5 bases from J, leaving 9 bases between. CDR3 loop: CASSLGDRYGYTF. The CDR3 nucleotides are TGTGCCAGCAGTTTAGGCGATCGGTATGGCTACACCTTC.

J is TRBJ2-7 and V is TRBV5-1, with 7 bases fitting TRBD1. This CDR3 comprises 13 residues. From germline, CDR1 is SGHRS and CDR2 YFSETQ. V was pared by 4 bases and J by 2 bases, with 3 bases of the junction left unmatched. The CDR3 is CASSAGQAYEQYF. Written as DNA, the CDR3 is TGCGCCAGCAGCGCCGGACAGGCCTACGAGCAGTACTTC. The full variable domain, its missing parts supplied by reference TRBV5-1 and TRBJ2-7, is KAGVTQTPRYLIKTRGQQVTLSCSPISGHRSVSWYQQTPGQGLQFLFEYFSETQRNKGNFPGRFSGRQFSNSRSEMNVSTLELGDSALYLCASSAGQAYEQYFGPGTRLTVT.

The chain joins TRBV18 to TRBJ1-5; 8 nucleotides line up with TRBD1. CDR3 length: 14 residues. Germline V gene lookup returns CDR1 KGHSH and CDR2 LQKENI. The junction had 7 bases not matched to a gene; V was cut back by 6 bases and J by 6 bases. CDR3 in DNA: TGTGCCAGCTCCCTGGACAGGGTCACTCAGCCCCAGCATTTT. Translated, it gives CASSLDRVTQPQHF.

The rearrangement links TRBV27 to TRBJ2-2; no reliable D call. Germline CDR1 is MNHEY and CDR2 is SMNVEV (reference sequence). V was cut by 3 bases and J by 4 bases, with 9 bases left in between. This CDR3 contains 14 residues. The CDR3 loop is CASSFGVSTGELFF. The DNA for the CDR3 is TGTGCCAGCAGTTTCGGAGTAAGCACCGGGGAGCTGTTTTTT.